This is a list of T cell receptor beta chains from one sample in a study of CD8+CD57+ T cells in acquired aplastic anemia. One entry per CDR3 protein results from TCRdb running MiXCR on the reads. The profile covers some 200,000 distinct CDR3 sequences, with more than 45% appearing a single time and approximately 9.7% taken by the ten largest. Source material: sorted CD4+, CD8+, or CD8+CD57+ T cells (not recorded which) from PBMCs. These receptors were collected from a human donor with aplastic anemia. CDR3s include the opening cysteine and the closing phenylalanine or tryptophan. D genes are given only for firm matches. Where a row states a size, it is once, few, many or the class of an expanded clone; other rows omit it.

V gene	D gene	clone size	J gene	CDR3 protein	CDR3 DNA
TRBV20-1	TRBD2	many	TRBJ2-5	CSARELAGGRETQYF	TGCAGTGCTAGAGAGTTAGCGGGAGGGAGAGAGACCCAGTACTTC
TRBV10-3	.	few	TRBJ1-5	CAISDSQGSGQPQHF	TGTGCCATCAGTGATTCCCAGGGTTCAGGTCAGCCCCAGCATTTT
TRBV7-8	TRBD1	.	TRBJ1-2	CASRDDRVDGYTF	TGTGCCAGCAGGGACGACAGGGTGGATGGCTACACCTTC
TRBV2	TRBD1	.	TRBJ2-7	CASSGVRDRASYEQYF	TGTGCCAGCAGTGGGGTCCGGGACAGAGCCTCCTACGAGCAGTACTTC
TRBV24-1	TRBD2	many	TRBJ2-1	CATSDPGLANEQFF	TGTGCCACCAGTGATCCCGGACTAGCGAATGAGCAGTTCTTC
TRBV29-1	.	.	TRBJ1-2	CSVEAGGNGYTF	TGCAGCGTTGAAGCCGGAGGGAATGGCTACACCTTC
TRBV7-9	TRBD1	.	TRBJ1-2	CASSPDRGLGYTF	TGTGCCAGCAGCCCCGACAGGGGGCTTGGCTACACCTTC
TRBV2	.	.	TRBJ2-1	CASSVGSSTDEQFF	TGTGCCAGCAGTGTGGGGTCCTCTACGGATGAGCAGTTCTTC
TRBV7-8	.	.	TRBJ1-1	CASRGVFTEAFF	TGTGCCAGCAGGGGTGTCTTCACTGAAGCTTTCTTT
TRBV6-1	.	.	TRBJ2-7	CASSPPGIIHEQYF	TGTGCCAGCAGCCCCCCGGGGATCATCCACGAGCAGTACTTC
TRBV2	.	.	TRBJ2-1	CASSTADSSYNDQFF	TGCGCCAGCAGTACGGCGGACTCGAGCTACAATGATCAGTTCTTC
TRBV2	.	.	TRBJ2-5	CASRGTSQETQYF	TGTGCCAGCCGCGGGACTTCTCAAGAGACCCAGTACTTC
TRBV15	.	.	TRBJ1-2	CATSREVGYGYTF	TGTGCCACCAGCAGAGAAGTCGGCTATGGCTACACCTTC
TRBV20-1	.	.	TRBJ2-7	CSARASGSYEQYF	TGCAGTGCTAGGGCTAGTGGCTCCTACGAGCAGTACTTC
TRBV20-1	.	.	TRBJ2-7	CSARDSSRGPTSSYEQYF	TGCAGTGCTAGAGATTCATCCAGGGGACCTACTAGCTCCTACGAGCAGTACTTC
TRBV6-1	.	.	TRBJ1-4	CASTGWGGSSTNEKLFF	TGTGCCAGCACCGGGTGGGGGGGCTCGTCAACTAATGAAAAACTGTTTTTT
TRBV29-1	TRBD1	once	TRBJ1-1	CSVESLTGVMNTEAFF	TGCAGCGTTGAGTCCCTTACAGGGGTCATGAACACTGAAGCTTTCTTT
TRBV10-2	TRBD1	.	TRBJ2-5	CASNRGSGKWETQYF	TGCGCCAGCAACAGGGGGTCCGGCAAGTGGGAGACCCAGTACTTC
TRBV12-3/TRBV12-4	.	once	TRBJ2-3	CASSSAGLDTQYF	TGTGCCAGCAGTTCGGCAGGCCTCGATACGCAGTATTTT
TRBV10-3	.	.	TRBJ2-5	CAISESGTSSSTQYF	TGTGCCATCAGTGAGTCCGGGACATCTTCTTCGACCCAGTACTTC
TRBV25-1	TRBD1	.	TRBJ1-1	CASSQQGTGNTEAFF	TGTGCCAGCAGTCAACAGGGGACAGGCAACACTGAAGCTTTCTTT
TRBV7-9	.	few	TRBJ2-5	CASSPPRNQETQYF	TGTGCCAGCAGTCCTCCCCGCAACCAAGAGACCCAGTACTTC
TRBV7-2	.	.	TRBJ1-5	CASSWWVSPQHF	TGTGCCAGCAGCTGGTGGGTCAGTCCCCAGCATTTT
TRBV10-3	TRBD2	.	TRBJ2-7	CAISEAGGVYEQYF	TGTGCCATCAGTGAGGCGGGAGGGGTGTACGAGCAGTACTTC
TRBV7-6	TRBD2	many	TRBJ2-1	CASSPKFSGIPNEQFF	TGTGCCAGCAGCCCTAAATTTAGCGGGATACCCAATGAGCAGTTCTTC
TRBV5-1	.	many	TRBJ2-7	CASSLASLRLEQYF	TGCGCCAGCAGCTTAGCGAGCCTACGTCTAGAGCAGTACTTC
TRBV2	TRBD2	.	TRBJ2-2	CASSSLGGGGELFF	TGTGCCAGCAGCTCTCTGGGCGGGGGCGGGGAGCTGTTTTTT
TRBV7-6	TRBD2	.	TRBJ2-3	CASSFPATTSGGASDTQYF	TGTGCCAGCAGCTTCCCCGCTACTACTAGCGGGGGGGCGTCAGATACGCAGTATTTT
TRBV10-1	.	many	TRBJ2-7	CASSGGTYEQYF	TGCGCCAGCAGTGGGGGAACCTACGAGCAGTACTTC
TRBV7-2	.	many	TRBJ2-5	CASSLTGGQETQYF	TGTGCCAGCAGCCTCACAGGAGGACAAGAGACCCAGTACTTC
TRBV7-8	TRBD1	.	TRBJ1-3	CASSLASGTGGNTIYF	TGTGCCAGCAGCTTAGCTTCCGGGACAGGGGGAAACACCATATATTTT
TRBV29-1	.	many	TRBJ1-1	CSGGRMNTEAFF	TGCAGCGGGGGACGTATGAACACTGAAGCTTTCTTT
TRBV12-3/TRBV12-4	TRBD1	.	TRBJ1-5	CASSLGQQPQHF	TGTGCCAGCAGTTTGGGACAGCAGCCCCAGCATTTT
TRBV19	.	.	TRBJ1-4	CASSTQGAAEKLFF	TGTGCCAGTAGTACCCAAGGAGCGGCTGAAAAACTGTTTTTT
TRBV4-3	.	once	TRBJ2-7	CASSQDLARSSYEQYF	TGCGCCAGCAGCCAAGATTTGGCGCGTAGCTCCTACGAGCAGTACTTC
TRBV6-7	TRBD2	few	TRBJ2-1	CASSSAGPPSSYNEQFF	TGTGCCAGCAGCTCAGCGGGACCCCCCAGCTCCTACAATGAGCAGTTCTTC
TRBV20-1	TRBD1	many	TRBJ1-5	CSAMDRVNSPQHF	TGCAGTGCTATGGACAGGGTCAACAGCCCCCAGCATTTT
TRBV9	.	.	TRBJ1-4	CASSVEGGKLFF	TGTGCCAGCAGCGTAGAAGGGGGAAAACTGTTTTTT
TRBV10-3	.	.	TRBJ2-7	CATRRGSGGNEQYF	TGTGCCACCCGCCGGGGTAGCGGTGGTAACGAGCAGTACTTC
TRBV5-1	TRBD2	many	TRBJ2-3	CASSLYGRAGGRTDTQYF	TGCGCCAGCAGCTTGTACGGTCGTGCGGGAGGGCGCACAGATACGCAGTATTTT
TRBV20-1	.	many	TRBJ2-1	CSAMSGNEQFF	TGCAGTGCTATGTCCGGGAATGAGCAGTTCTTC